Below are 14 T cell receptor beta chains sequenced from a single sample in a study of response to subunit inactivated influenza vaccine. TCRdb re-called the RT-PCR reads with MiXCR, one entry per CDR3 protein. This table holds fewer than 600,000 distinct CDR3 sequences, around 7.7% found once. This material consisted of PBMCs from blood, taken less than 30 months after vaccination. These receptors were obtained from a man between 45 and 75 years old who received an inactivated influenza vaccine.

To note about this clonotype: At one boundary the junction diverges from the germline segment, which might be a read error. In nucleotides, the CDR3 is TGTGCCTGCAGCCTTCGGGGGGGCCCTACTATGGGTCGGCCCCAGCATTTT. Its translation is CACSLRGGPTMGRPQHF. The chain links TRBV4-2 to TRBJ1-5; maybe TRBD1 (6 bases). CDR1 LGHNA and CDR2 YNFKEQ come from the germline V gene. The CDR3 covers 17 residues.

This clonotype appeared many times. The V gene is TRBV5-6, the J gene TRBJ2-3; 8 bases are a match to TRBD1. Germline CDR1 and CDR2: SGHDT and YYEEEE. The junction had 7 bases not matched to a gene; V was cut back by 7 bases and J by 3 bases. The CDR3 consists of 14 residues. The CDR3 spells CASGVTGATDTQYF. The CDR3 coding sequence is TGTGCCAGCGGGGTGACAGGGGCAACAGATACGCAGTATTTT.

There are a few counts of this clonotype. This sequence joins TRBV11-2 and TRBJ1-1, with D unclear. The V end lost 0 bases, the J end lost 3 bases, and 11 bases lay between the germline ends. CDR1 is SGHAT and CDR2 is FQNNGV in the germline V gene. The CDR3 covers 15 residues. The CDR3 DNA reads as TGTGCCAGCAGCTTAGAAGTTGGCAGATACACTGAAGCTTTCTTT. Its protein product is CASSLEVGRYTEAFF.

The V call is TRBV20-1, the J call TRBJ2-7; TRBD2 matches at 11 bases. This CDR3 is built from 14 residues. V shed 5 bases and J 1 base; nucleotides not matched to a gene: 4. From germline, CDR1 is DFQATT and CDR2 SNEGSKA (reference sequence). DNA of the CDR3: TGCAGTGCTTATACTAGCGGGAGATCCTACGAGCAGTACTTC. Protein: CSAYTSGRSYEQYF.

At least ten counts were recorded for this clonotype. V gene TRBV6-1 combines with J gene TRBJ2-7; D is undetermined. This CDR3 comprises 14 residues. CDR1 and CDR2 from the germline V gene are MNHNS and SASEGT. The ends were cut back, 6 bases at V and 2 bases at J, with 14 bases in the middle. DNA for the CDR3: TGTGCCAGCAGGATAACGCGAACAGCCTACGAGCAGTACTTC. This encodes CASRITRTAYEQYF.

The chain is built from TRBV5-6 and TRBJ2-2; D might be TRBD2 (7 bases). The CDR3 extends over 16 amino acids. CDR1 and CDR2 from the germline V gene are SGHDT and YYEEEE. V was cut by 7 bases and J by 5 bases, with 21 bases left in between. The chain's CDR3 is CASETDGGRRTGELFF. The CDR3 bases are TGTGCCAGCGAGACAGACGGGGGGCGGCGGACCGGGGAGCTGTTTTTT.

This clonotype was found many times. The V gene is TRBV5-8, the J gene TRBJ2-1; TRBD1 might be the D (6 bases). This CDR3 is 17 amino acids long. Trimming took 9 bases from V and 0 from J, leaving 22 bases between them. Germline V lookup: CDR1 SGHTS, CDR2 YDEGEE. The CDR3 region has the DNA TGTGCCACCGAAACTAACCGGGACATGAGCTCCTACAATGAGCAGTTCTTC. Protein: CATETNRDMSSYNEQFF.

The table lists this clonotype with a few counts. V and J are TRBV6-2 or TRBV6-3 and TRBJ1-1, with TRBD1 as a possible D gene (5 bases). Germline V gives CDR1 MNHEY, CDR2 SVGEGT. The CDR3 covers 17 residues. Trimming stripped 6 bases from V and 0 bases from J, with 20 bases between. The CDR3: CASRMSLQEAMNTEAFF. The CDR3 nucleotides read TGTGCCAGCAGGATGTCCTTACAGGAAGCTATGAACACTGAAGCTTTCTTT.

This clonotype has a count of ten or more. In nucleotides, the CDR3 is TGCAGTGCTCCCAAACCGGGACTAGCGGGAGACCAGTACTTC. Amino acids: CSAPKPGLAGDQYF. This chain uses TRBV20-1 with TRBJ2-7; 14 bases line up with TRBD2. The germline V gene has CDR1 DFQATT and CDR2 SNEGSKA (reference sequence). Trimming took 5 bases from V and 10 from J; bases not matched to a gene: 10. The CDR3 is 14 amino acids.

This clonotype was found a few times. V and J are TRBV7-8 and TRBJ2-1; the D is unclear. The CDR3 sequence is 13 residues long. Trimming shortened V by 6 bases and J by 6 bases, and 12 bases separated the two germline ends. Germline CDR1 reads SGHVS; CDR2 reads FQNEAQ. CDR3 protein: CASSIRGVNEQFF. CDR3 nucleotides: TGTGCCAGCAGTATTAGAGGAGTCAATGAGCAGTTCTTC.

Only a few counts were recorded for this clonotype. The genes are TRBV20-1 and TRBJ2-5; 8 bases align to TRBD2. Germline loops: CDR1 DFQATT, CDR2 SNEGSKA (reference sequence). The CDR3 extends over 14 amino acids. V was pared by 2 bases and J by 5 bases, with 7 bases of the junction left unmatched. The CDR3 DNA reads as TGCAGTGCTAGATCCCCGGGAGGGAGGGAGACCCAGTACTTC. This codes for CSARSPGGRETQYF.

The rearrangement joins TRBV6-1 to TRBJ2-5; D remains ambiguous. Trimming left V 10 bases short and J 2 bases short, with 8 bases between. CDR1 is MNHNS and CDR2 is SASEGT in the germline V gene. The CDR3 spans 11 residues. CDR3 nucleotide sequence: TGTGCCACCCTGTCTCAAGAGACCCAGTACTTC. Residues: CATLSQETQYF.

This chain links TRBV28 with TRBJ1-1; TRBD1 is a possible D gene (6 bases). CDR1 and CDR2 from the germline V gene are MDHEN and SYDVKM. This CDR3 region has 10 residues. The V gene lost 4 bases and the J gene lost 12 bases, with 9 bases spanning the gap. The CDR3 DNA sequence: TGTGCCAGCAGTTCAGGGGTTCCTTTCTTT. It specifies CASSSGVPFF.

The rearrangement links TRBV6-1 to TRBJ1-2, with a tentative D call TRBD1 (5 bases). Per germline, CDR1 MNHNS and CDR2 SASEGT. This CDR3 spans 14 amino acids. The ends were cut back, 4 bases at V and 4 bases at J, with 13 bases in the middle. The DNA for the CDR3 is TGTGCCAGCAGTGTAGGGCAGGGCGCCTATGGCTACACCTTC. It encodes CASSVGQGAYGYTF.